Listed here is a single T cell receptor beta chain. No antigen is known for it. The method was immunoSEQ multiplex PCR; TCRdb's version includes in-frame clones alone and lacks a portion of them. The repertoire holds millions of clones, with about 95% as singletons. Germline CDR1 SGHAT, CDR2 FQNNGV. CDR3 size: 17 residues. Trimming removed 1 base at V and 4 bases at J, with 16 bases between. The data were obtained in a study of shared clonotypes between healthy human individuals. Notes on the study in general: For naive CD4 cells, roughly 4.6% of clonotypes were shared across a handful of donors.

As defined, naive CD8 cells were CD45RO-negative and positively selected for CCR7, with terminally differentiated effector memory CD45RA+ cells excluded. Nashville, Tennessee was home to all donors, who were Caucasian adults. The chain employs TRBV11-2 and TRBJ1-4; D remains ambiguous. The specimen sequenced was naive CD8+ T cells sorted from blood. This TCR was sampled from a man between 18 and 29 years old in good health. CDR3 sequence: CASSLGPERDLNEKLFF. CDR3 bases: TGTGCCAGCAGCTTAGGCCCAGAGCGAGACCTTAATGAAAAACTGTTTTTT.